One and the same sample provided the 10 T cell receptor beta chains below, sequenced in a study of OX40 agonist ivuxolimab in advanced cancers. TCRdb's copy holds only in-frame clones and misses some; the assay was immunoSEQ multiplex PCR. The repertoire holds approximately 49,000 clones, with around 85% as singletons. The sample here was CD4+ or CD8+ T cells sorted from blood, taken in a trial of the OX40 agonist ivuxolimab. The receptor source for this set is an adult with an advanced solid tumor such as melanoma, head and neck, liver or kidney cancer.

The chain employs TRBV9 and TRBJ2-3; TRBD2 is a possible D gene (6 bases). Germline V gene data show CDR1 as SGDLS and CDR2 as YYNGEE. V dropped 2 bases and J dropped 2 bases, with 15 bases sitting between them. The CDR3 totals 16 residues. The CDR3 region is CASSVQSGDFTDTQYF. CDR3 nucleotides: TGTGCCAGCAGCGTCCAATCGGGGGACTTCACAGATACGCAGTATTTT.

The V and J genes are TRBV28 and TRBJ1-2, with TRBD1 matching over 7 bases. The CDR3 extends over 14 amino acids. Germline CDR1 reads MDHEN; CDR2 reads SYDVKM. Germline trimming cut 3 bases from V and 3 bases from J; bases unmatched to any gene: 4. CDR3 loop: CASSFGQDDYGYTF. Here the CDR3 DNA reads TGTGCCAGCAGTTTCGGACAGGACGACTATGGCTACACCTTC.

The V and J genes are TRBV7-9 and TRBJ2-6; D remains ambiguous. V shed 1 base and J shed 0 bases, with 7 bases lying between them. The CDR3 sequence is 16 residues long. Germline CDR1 is SEHNR and CDR2 is FQNEAQ (reference sequence). This CDR3 reads CASSLGQLSGANVLTF. The CDR3 region has the DNA TGTGCCAGCAGCTTAGGGCAGCTCTCTGGGGCCAACGTCCTGACTTTC.

The rearrangement links TRBV9 to TRBJ2-2, with D unclear. This CDR3 contains 15 residues. V lost 4 bases and J lost 7, with 17 bases in between. The germline V gene has CDR1 SGDLS and CDR2 YYNGEE. CDR3 nucleotide sequence: TGTGCCAGCAGCTCCCCAAGAGCGTCAGTCGGGGAGCTGTTTTTT. Protein sequence: CASSSPRASVGELFF. Full variable domain (remainder filled in from reference TRBV9 and TRBJ2-2): DSGVTQTPKHLITATGQRVTLRCSPRSGDLSVYWYQQSLDQGLQFLIQYYNGEERAKGNILERFSAQQFPDLHSELNLSSLELGDSALYFCASSSPRASVGELFFGEGSRLTVL.

This clone was recorded only once. This sequence joins TRBV5-6 and TRBJ2-7; D may be TRBD1 (6 bases). Germline loops: CDR1 SGHDT, CDR2 YYEEEE. V was pared by 1 base and J by 5 bases, with 19 bases between. The CDR3 is 16 residues long. The CDR3 nucleotides read TGTGCCAGCAGCTTGTTATATGGTGACAGGTTCCACGAGCAGTACTTC. This codes for CASSLLYGDRFHEQYF.

V is TRBV19 and J is TRBJ1-5; D gene uncertain. Per the germline V gene, CDR1 is LNHDA and CDR2 is SQIVND (reference sequence). This CDR3 region has 14 residues. V lost 7 bases and J lost 3, with 13 bases in between. The CDR3 loop reads CASMIPEFNQPQHF. CDR3 DNA: TGTGCCAGTATGATTCCAGAATTCAATCAGCCCCAGCATTTT.

This sequence joins TRBV30 and TRBJ2-7; D is perhaps TRBD1 or TRBD2 (6 bases each). The germline CDR1 and CDR2 sequences are GTSNPN and SVGIG (reference sequence). Trimming took 4 bases from V and 4 from J, leaving 17 bases between them. This CDR3 spans 14 amino acids. The CDR3 region is CAWNQRGEKYEQYF. The CDR3 coding sequence is TGTGCCTGGAATCAGAGGGGGGAAAAATACGAGCAGTACTTC.

The genes are TRBV19 and TRBJ2-3; D gene unclear. The CDR3 extends over 13 amino acids. V was pared by 5 bases and J by 3 bases, with 9 bases between. The germline CDR1 and CDR2 sequences are LNHDA and SQIVND (reference sequence). Here the CDR3 reads CASSPRGTDTQYF. The CDR3 DNA is TGTGCCAGTAGTCCCCGTGGGACAGATACGCAGTATTTT.

CDR3 nucleotide sequence: TGTGCCAGCAGCCCCTCCAGTGCAACTAATGAAAAACTGTTTTTT. Protein: CASSPSSATNEKLFF. The chain has TRBV11-2 and TRBJ1-4; D not certain. The V gene's germline CDR1 is SGHAT and CDR2 FQNNGV. The CDR3 runs to 15 residues. With 5 bases removed from V and 0 bases from J, the gap between germline ends came to 10 bases.

The rearrangement joins TRBV6-6 to TRBJ2-5, with D possibly TRBD2 on 6 matching bases. The CDR3 spans 15 residues. V was cut by 2 bases and J by 2 bases, with 12 bases left in between. Germline V CDR1 and CDR2: MNHNY, SVGAGI (reference sequence). The CDR3 sequence is CASSYGDSHQETQYF. As DNA, the CDR3 is TGTGCCAGCAGTTACGGGGACTCCCATCAAGAGACCCAGTACTTC.